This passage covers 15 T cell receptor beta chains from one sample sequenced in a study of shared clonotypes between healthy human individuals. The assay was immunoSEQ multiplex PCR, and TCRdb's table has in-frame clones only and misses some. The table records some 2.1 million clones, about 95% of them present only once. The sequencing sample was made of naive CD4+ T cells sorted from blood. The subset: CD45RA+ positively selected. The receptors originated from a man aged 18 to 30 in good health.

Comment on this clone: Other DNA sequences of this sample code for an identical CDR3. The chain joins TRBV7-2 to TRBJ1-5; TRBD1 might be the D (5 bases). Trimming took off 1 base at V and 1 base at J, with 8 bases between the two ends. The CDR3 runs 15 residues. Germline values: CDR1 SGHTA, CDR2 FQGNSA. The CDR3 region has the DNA TGTGCCAGCAGCTTAGGCCGGGGCAGCAATCAGCCCCAGCATTTT. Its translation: CASSLGRGSNQPQHF. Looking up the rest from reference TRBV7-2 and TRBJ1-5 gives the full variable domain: GAGVSQSPSNKVTEKGKDVELRCDPISGHTALYWYRQSLGQGLEFLIYFQGNSAPDKSGLPSDRFSAERTGGSVSTLTIQRTQQEDSAVYLCASSLGRGSNQPQHFGDGTRLSIL.

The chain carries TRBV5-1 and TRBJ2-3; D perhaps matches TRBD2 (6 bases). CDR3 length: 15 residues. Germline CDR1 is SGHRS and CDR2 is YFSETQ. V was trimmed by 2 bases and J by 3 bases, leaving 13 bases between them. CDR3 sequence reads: CASSLTSKTTDTQYF. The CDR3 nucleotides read TGCGCCAGCAGCTTAACTAGCAAGACTACAGATACGCAGTATTTT.

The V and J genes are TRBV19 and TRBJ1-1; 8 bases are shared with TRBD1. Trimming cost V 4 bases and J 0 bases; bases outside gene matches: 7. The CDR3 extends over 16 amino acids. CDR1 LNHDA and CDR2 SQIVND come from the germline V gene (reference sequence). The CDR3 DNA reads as TGTGCCAGTAGTACTCTTCCGGGACAGGTGAACACTGAAGCTTTCTTT. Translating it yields CASSTLPGQVNTEAFF.

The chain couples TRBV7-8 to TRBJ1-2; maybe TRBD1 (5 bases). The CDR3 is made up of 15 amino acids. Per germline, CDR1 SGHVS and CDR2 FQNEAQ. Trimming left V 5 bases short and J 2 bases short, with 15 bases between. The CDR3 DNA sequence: TGTGCCAGCAGCCCCAGCGGAACAGGAAACTATGGCTACACCTTC. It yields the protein CASSPSGTGNYGYTF.

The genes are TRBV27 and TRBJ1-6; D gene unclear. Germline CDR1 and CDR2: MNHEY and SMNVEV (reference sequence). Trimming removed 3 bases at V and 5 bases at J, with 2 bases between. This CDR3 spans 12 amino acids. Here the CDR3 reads CASSFNNSPLHF. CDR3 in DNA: TGTGCCAGCAGTTTCAATAATTCACCCCTCCACTTT.

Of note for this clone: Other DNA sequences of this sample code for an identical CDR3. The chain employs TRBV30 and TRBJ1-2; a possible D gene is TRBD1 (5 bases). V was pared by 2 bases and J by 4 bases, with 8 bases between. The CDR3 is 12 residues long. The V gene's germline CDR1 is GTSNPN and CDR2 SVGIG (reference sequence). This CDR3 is CAWSSGGYGYTF. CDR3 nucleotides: TGTGCCTGGAGTTCGGGGGGCTATGGCTACACCTTC.

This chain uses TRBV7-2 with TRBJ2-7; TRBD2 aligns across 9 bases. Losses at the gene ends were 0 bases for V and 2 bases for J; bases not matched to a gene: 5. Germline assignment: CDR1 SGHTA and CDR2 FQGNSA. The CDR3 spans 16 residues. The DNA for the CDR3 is TGTGCCAGCAGCTTAGCGTCGACTAGCGGCGCCTACGAGCAGTACTTC. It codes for CASSLASTSGAYEQYF.

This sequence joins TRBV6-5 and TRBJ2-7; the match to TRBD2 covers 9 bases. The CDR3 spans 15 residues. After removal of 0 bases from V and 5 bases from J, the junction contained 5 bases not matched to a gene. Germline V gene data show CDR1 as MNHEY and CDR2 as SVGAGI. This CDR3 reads CASSYSTSGGHEQYF. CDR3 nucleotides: TGTGCCAGCAGTTACTCGACTAGCGGTGGCCACGAGCAGTACTTC.

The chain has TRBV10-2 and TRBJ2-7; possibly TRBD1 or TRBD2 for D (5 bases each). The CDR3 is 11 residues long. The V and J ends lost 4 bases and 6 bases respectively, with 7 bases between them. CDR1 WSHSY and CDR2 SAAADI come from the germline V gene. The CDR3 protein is CASSGGTEQYF. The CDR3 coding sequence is TGCGCCAGCAGTGGGGGGACCGAGCAGTACTTC.

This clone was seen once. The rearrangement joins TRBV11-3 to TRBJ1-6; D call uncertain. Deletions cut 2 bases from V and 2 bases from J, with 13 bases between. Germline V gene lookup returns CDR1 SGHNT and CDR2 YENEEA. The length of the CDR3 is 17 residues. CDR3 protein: CASSLYGPSPYNSPLHF. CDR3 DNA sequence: TGTGCCAGCAGCTTATATGGACCCTCACCCTATAATTCACCCCTCCACTTT.

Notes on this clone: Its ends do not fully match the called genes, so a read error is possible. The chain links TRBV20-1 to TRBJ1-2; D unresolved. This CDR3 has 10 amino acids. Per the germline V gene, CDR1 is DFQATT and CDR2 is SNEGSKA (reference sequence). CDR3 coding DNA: TGTCCAATCAGAAGGCATGGCCGCACCTTC. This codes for CPIRRHGRTF.

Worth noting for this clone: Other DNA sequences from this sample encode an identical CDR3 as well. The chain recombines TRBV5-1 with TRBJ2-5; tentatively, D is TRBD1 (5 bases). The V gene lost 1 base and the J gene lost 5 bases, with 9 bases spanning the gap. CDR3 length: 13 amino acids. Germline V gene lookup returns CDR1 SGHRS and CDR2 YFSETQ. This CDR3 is CASSLSGKETQYF. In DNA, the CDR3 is TGCGCCAGCAGCTTGTCAGGGAAGGAGACCCAGTACTTC.

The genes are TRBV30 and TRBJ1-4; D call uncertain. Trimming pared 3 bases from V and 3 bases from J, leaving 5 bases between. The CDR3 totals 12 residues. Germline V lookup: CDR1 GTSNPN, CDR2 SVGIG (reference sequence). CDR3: CAWRGSNEKLFF. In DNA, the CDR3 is TGTGCCTGGAGGGGATCTAATGAAAAACTGTTTTTT. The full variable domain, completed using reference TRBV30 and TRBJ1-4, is SQTIHQWPATLVQPVGSPLSLECTVEGTSNPNLYWYRQAAGRGLQLLFYSVGIGQISSEVPQNLSASRPQDRQFILSSKKLLLSDSGFYLCAWRGSNEKLFFGSGTQLSVL.

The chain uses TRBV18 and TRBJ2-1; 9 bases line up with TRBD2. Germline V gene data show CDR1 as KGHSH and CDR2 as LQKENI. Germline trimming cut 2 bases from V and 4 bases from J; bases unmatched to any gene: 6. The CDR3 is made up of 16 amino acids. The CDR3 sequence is CASSPFGGGVYNEQFF. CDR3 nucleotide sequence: TGTGCCAGCTCACCATTCGGCGGGGGGGTTTACAATGAGCAGTTCTTC.

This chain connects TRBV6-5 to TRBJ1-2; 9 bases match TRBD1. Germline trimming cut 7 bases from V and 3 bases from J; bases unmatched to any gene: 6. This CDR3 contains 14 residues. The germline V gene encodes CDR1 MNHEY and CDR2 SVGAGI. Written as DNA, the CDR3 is TGTGCCAGCACTGGGACAGGGTGGGACTATGGCTACACCTTC. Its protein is CASTGTGWDYGYTF.